The 3 T cell receptor beta chains presented below share a single source sample, sequenced in a study of cytomegalovirus exposure and HLA in healthy donors. It was with 60 Vbeta and 13 Jbeta primers that the PCR ran. This table comes from immunoSEQ multiplex PCR, and its TCRdb copy is limited to in-frame clones, with some not included. The table records some 100,000 clones, roughly 77% of them present only once. The sequenced material came from PBMCs. These receptors originate from a woman between 50 and 59 years old in good health and CMV-seropositive.

The chain has TRBV7-9 and TRBJ1-1; no reliable D call. V was trimmed by 7 bases and J by 4 bases, leaving 13 bases between them. CDR3 size: 13 residues. CDR1 is SEHNR and CDR2 is FQNEAQ in the germline V gene (reference sequence). DNA for the CDR3: TGTGCCAGCACCCCGGCGGCAGCCACTGAAGCTTTCTTT. Its translation: CASTPAAATEAFF.

The chain combines TRBV27 with TRBJ2-7; the match to TRBD2 covers 8 bases. V trimming: 3 bases; J trimming: 4 bases; junction bases outside the gene matches: 17. Germline V CDR1 and CDR2: MNHEY, SMNVEV (reference sequence). This CDR3 spans 18 amino acids. CDR3 DNA sequence: TGTGCCAGCAGTTTTGGGCCCCCCAGCGGGACTAGTAGATACGAGCAGTACTTC. Its translation: CASSFGPPSGTSRYEQYF.

The chain recombines TRBV6-6 with TRBJ1-6, with D unclear. The CDR3 runs to 16 residues. Germline CDR1 and CDR2: MNHNY and SVGAGI (reference sequence). V lost 2 bases, J lost 3 bases, and 11 bases lay in between. In DNA form, the CDR3 reads TGTGCCAGCAGTTACACGGGATCAGGCTATAATTCACCCCTCCACTTT. This codes for CASSYTGSGYNSPLHF.